This TCR beta chain was profiled in a study of T cells expressing NK-cell markers (TCRdb year 2020). Broadly, across the study: About 8 donors provided sorted CD3+CD56+NKG2C+, CD3+CD56+NKG2C- and CD3+CD56-NKG2C+ T-cell subsets, whose TCR beta-chain repertoires were profiled. Sequencing of the libraries produced 2 x 150 bp reads on Illumina HiSeq 2000/2500, MiSeq or NextSeq. Among the eight sequenced donors, seven were HCMV-seropositive and one was HCMV-seronegative. All eight donors whose samples were sequenced were randomly selected healthy volunteers, three of them men and five women.

HCMV-specific IgG was detected in serum with a commercial ELISA kit to determine HCMV serostatus. Peripheral blood mononuclear cells were isolated from blood by Ficoll density gradient centrifugation. What the research found in general, with its limitations: In more than five donors, the dominant CD3+CD56+NKG2C+ clonotypes were found to rank among the top 10 CD8+ clonotypes and to make up about 1.0-7.5% of CD8+ T cells. Whether the expanded NKG2C-expressing T cell clones were specific for HCMV antigens remained unclear. Those dominant clonotypes were again the most abundant among CD3+CD56-NKG2C+ cells in a few donors, at about 25-65%.

Comment on this clonotype: What this receptor recognizes is not known.

TCRdb shows the sequencer as Illumina HiSeq 2000. TCR beta cDNA libraries were prepared using 5'RACE template switching, which introduced a universal primer site and unique molecular identifiers. cDNA synthesis was primed from the TCR beta constant segment and was followed by two successive PCR amplification steps. Turning to the authors' computational methods: MIGEC handled demultiplexing of the reads and grouping by UMI, while MiTCR was used to assemble and quantify clonotypes. To exclude erroneous sequences, only TCR cDNA sequences supported by at least two reads were retained. Downstream repertoire analysis used the tcR package, and clonotypes were matched across fractions by CDR3 nucleotide sequence plus V segment. VDJmatch was used to annotate antigen specificity against VDJdb, with one amino acid substitution in CDR3 allowed. Reads reprocessed by TCRdb are summarized as one entry per CDR3 protein sequence, and DNA is absent. None of the V and J calls come from the authors' own analysis; TCRdb made them. The data table for this sample lists 250,000 to 300,000 distinct CDR3 sequences. The biggest ten clones account for 4% to 5% of the sample.

The source material was blood T cells: a sorted CD56 or NKG2C T cell subset, CD4+ or CD8+ T cells, or bulk PBMC T cells (not recorded which). The clonotype was recovered from a woman aged 18 to 69 in good health.

CDR3 reads: CASSLVVETNEKLFF. This chain joins TRBV4-1 to TRBJ1-4. Per the germline V gene, MGHRA is the CDR1 and YSYEKL is the CDR2. Inclusive of the bounding cysteine and phenylalanine, the CDR3 is 15 residues long. Only the protein is on record.